This entry lists 23 T cell receptor beta chains sequenced from one sample in a study of blood T cell repertoires in COVID-19. Here immunoSEQ multiplex PCR was the method, and the copy in TCRdb shows in-frame clones only, minus some. The sample shows about 200,000 clones, 85% to 90% of them seen only once. The sequenced sample was PBMCs or T cells enriched from blood (not recorded which). The origin of the receptors is a woman aged 30 to 39 with acute COVID-19.

This clone was counted only a few times. The chain's CDR3 is CASSLVRRVNEQYF. The CDR3 bases are TGTGCCAGCAGCTTGGTGCGCAGGGTCAACGAGCAGTACTTC. The rearrangement uses TRBV5-6 and TRBJ2-7, with D possibly being TRBD1 (5 bases). CDR1 and CDR2 (germline): SGHDT, YYEEEE. The CDR3 length is 14 residues. Trimming cost V 0 bases and J 5 bases, with 12 bases left between them.

The chain has TRBV3-1 (or the pseudogene TRBV3-2) and TRBJ1-2, with TRBD1 matching 8 bases. Germline CDR1 LGHDT, CDR2 YNNKEL (reference sequence). The CDR3 is made up of 14 amino acids. After removal of 4 bases from V and 4 bases from J, the junction contained 5 bases not matched to a gene. CDR3 loop: CASSPGGSTYGYTF. In DNA, the CDR3 is TGTGCCAGCAGCCCAGGGGGCAGTACCTATGGCTACACCTTC.

This clone is a singleton in its sample. CDR3 coding DNA: TGTGCCAGCAGTTACTCGAGGGGGCCCAATCAGCCCCAGCATTTT. Protein: CASSYSRGPNQPQHF. The V and J genes are TRBV6-5 and TRBJ1-5; 7 positions agree with TRBD1. Germline CDR1 reads MNHEY; CDR2 reads SVGAGI. The J segment lost 3 bases and the V segment lost 0 bases, leaving 2 bases of the junction unmatched. The CDR3 is made up of 15 amino acids.

This sequence joins TRBV3-1 (or the pseudogene TRBV3-2) and TRBJ2-7; D call uncertain. With 4 bases removed from V and 0 bases from J, the gap between germline ends came to 16 bases. The CDR3 extends over 16 amino acids. From germline, CDR1 is LGHDT and CDR2 YNNKEL (reference sequence). In DNA, the CDR3 is TGTGCCAGCAGCCCCACGTACGACACCTACTCCTACGAGCAGTACTTC. Residues: CASSPTYDTYSYEQYF.

The V call is TRBV6-1, the J call TRBJ1-4; tentatively, D is TRBD1 (5 bases). There are 16 residues in the CDR3. Germline V gene lookup returns CDR1 MNHNS and CDR2 SASEGT. V lost 1 base and J lost 4, with 13 bases in between. This CDR3 is CASSEGKGKYNEKLFF. CDR3 sequence (DNA): TGTGCCAGCAGTGAAGGAAAGGGGAAGTATAATGAAAAACTGTTTTTT.

The V gene is TRBV29-1, the J gene TRBJ1-2, with no clear D. Germline V gene data show CDR1 as SQVTM and CDR2 as ANQGSEA. Trimming removed 0 bases from V and 2 bases from J, with 7 bases in between. The CDR3 extends over 13 amino acids. Here the CDR3 reads CSVEESQNYGYTF. The CDR3 DNA reads as TGCAGCGTTGAAGAATCCCAGAACTATGGCTACACCTTC.

The rearrangement uses TRBV29-1 and TRBJ2-5; TRBD2 matches 12 bases. After removal of 5 bases from V and 4 bases from J, the junction contained 11 bases not matched to a gene. The CDR3 sequence is 16 residues long. Germline assignment: CDR1 SQVTM and CDR2 ANQGSEA. The CDR3 DNA follows: TGCAGCGTTCAGTGGGCTAGCGGGGGGGCCCGAGAGACCCAGTACTTC. This encodes CSVQWASGGARETQYF.

The V and J genes are TRBV7-2 and TRBJ2-7, with TRBD1 as a possible D gene (6 bases). From germline, CDR1 is SGHTA and CDR2 FQGNSA. V was clipped by 1 base and J by 0 bases, with 13 bases between them. The CDR3 runs 16 residues. The CDR3 nucleotides read TGTGCCAGCAGCTTAGTGGGGTCGGGACACTCCTACGAGCAGTACTTC. This codes for CASSLVGSGHSYEQYF.

CDR3 amino acids: CASSFGQGYEQYF. CDR3 sequence (DNA): TGTGCCAGCAGCTTTGGACAGGGCTACGAGCAGTACTTC. The V and J genes are TRBV7-9 and TRBJ2-7; 8 bases line up with TRBD1. V gave up 3 bases and J gave up 3 bases; unmatched junction bases: 1. The CDR3 covers 13 residues. Germline V gene data show CDR1 as SEHNR and CDR2 as FQNEAQ (reference sequence).

This chain connects TRBV4-1 to TRBJ1-1; D ambiguous. The CDR3 runs to 13 residues. Germline values: CDR1 MGHRA, CDR2 YSYEKL. The V gene lost 1 base and the J gene lost 1 base, with 4 bases spanning the gap. In nucleotides, the CDR3 is TGCGCCAGCAGCCAAGCTCCGAACACTGAAGCTTTCTTT. It specifies CASSQAPNTEAFF.

The rearrangement uses TRBV6-5 and TRBJ2-7; perhaps TRBD2 as D (6 bases). CDR3 size: 13 residues. Germline V lookup: CDR1 MNHEY, CDR2 SVGAGI. V was cut by 7 bases and J by 3 bases, with 13 bases left in between. DNA for the CDR3: TGTGCCAGCACCCGGGTGGGGGGCTACGAGCAGTACTTC. It encodes CASTRVGGYEQYF.

This clone was recorded a few times. The V gene is TRBV5-4, the J gene TRBJ2-7; no firm D call. The CDR3 spans 12 residues. With 4 bases removed from V and 2 bases from J, the gap between germline ends came to 7 bases. Germline lookup yields CDR1 SGHNT and CDR2 YYREEE (reference sequence). The CDR3 sequence: CASSLDAYEQYF. For the CDR3, the DNA is TGTGCCAGCAGCCTAGACGCCTACGAGCAGTACTTC. The variable domain in full, completed from reference TRBV5-4 and TRBJ2-7, reads ETGVTQSPTHLIKTRGQQVTLRCSSQSGHNTVSWYQQALGQGPQFIFQYYREEENGRGNFPPRFSGLQFPNYSSELNVNALELDDSALYLCASSLDAYEQYFGPGTRLTVT.

The V call is TRBV28, the J call TRBJ2-2; weak D call: TRBD2 (6 bases). The CDR3 consists of 16 residues. The germline gives CDR1 MDHEN, CDR2 SYDVKM. V lost 2 bases and J lost 1, with 11 bases in between. The CDR3 here is CASSLAGPLNTGELFF. The CDR3 region has the DNA TGTGCCAGCAGTTTAGCGGGACCCCTGAACACCGGGGAGCTGTTTTTT.

This chain links TRBV4-1 with TRBJ2-7; 7 nucleotides match TRBD2. This CDR3 is built from 13 residues. Germline-derived CDR1 and CDR2 are MGHRA and YSYEKL. J was trimmed by 8 bases and V by 5 bases; bases with no gene match: 9. This CDR3 is CASSESGTKKQYF. In DNA form, the CDR3 reads TGCGCCAGCAGCGAATCCGGGACTAAAAAGCAGTACTTC.

In DNA, the CDR3 is TGTGCCACCGACTCTAGCGGGAGGACTTACAATGAGCAGTTCTTC. Translating it yields CATDSSGRTYNEQFF. The chain combines TRBV27 with TRBJ2-1, with 11 positions matching TRBD2. Germline lookup yields CDR1 MNHEY and CDR2 SMNVEV (reference sequence). The CDR3 runs 15 residues. The ends lost 10 bases at V and 4 bases at J; junction bases unmatched: 9.

The genes are TRBV15 and TRBJ1-1; possible D gene TRBD1, 6 bases. V shed 2 bases and J shed 3 bases, with 10 bases lying between them. Germline CDR1 is LNHNV and CDR2 is YYDKDF (reference sequence). CDR3 length equals 14 residues. CDR3 region: CATSRLRTDTEAFF. DNA of the CDR3: TGTGCCACCAGCAGACTAAGGACAGACACTGAAGCTTTCTTT.

V usage is TRBV6-5 and J usage is TRBJ2-3; D possibly corresponds to TRBD2 (6 bases). Germline lookup yields CDR1 MNHEY and CDR2 SVGAGI. This CDR3 contains 14 residues. The V gene lost 6 bases and the J gene lost 1 base, with 11 bases spanning the gap. Written as DNA, the CDR3 is TGTGCCAGCAGGGGCGGGGTTGGCACAGATACGCAGTATTTT. As protein: CASRGGVGTDTQYF.

A note on this clone: One junction end disagrees with the germline gene, perhaps due to a read error. The chain recombines TRBV5-6 with TRBJ2-7, with D possibly matching TRBD1 (6 bases). The germline gives CDR1 SGHDT, CDR2 YYEEEE. The CDR3 length is 16 residues. The DNA for the CDR3 is TGTGCCAGCATCTTGACAGGCGAACTTAGCTCCTACGAGCAGTACTTC. Translated, it gives CASILTGELSSYEQYF. Variable domain in full (rest from reference TRBV5-6 and TRBJ2-7): DAGVTQSPTHLIKTRGQQVTLRCSPKSGHDTVSWYQQALGQGPQFIFQYYEEEERQRGNFPDRFSGHQFPNYSSELNVNALLLGDSALYLCASILTGELSSYEQYFGPGTRLTVT.

This chain connects TRBV29-1 to TRBJ2-2; maybe TRBD2 (7 bases). Trimming shortened V by 7 bases and J by 5 bases, and 17 bases separated the two germline ends. Germline V gene data show CDR1 as SQVTM and CDR2 as ANQGSEA. This CDR3 contains 14 residues. CDR3 coding DNA: TGCAGCGCGTGGGGGGGGGCGGAAACCGGGGAGCTGTTTTTT. It specifies CSAWGGAETGELFF.

The genes are TRBV6-5 and TRBJ1-2; maybe TRBD1 (5 bases). The CDR3 contains 14 residues. Germline CDR1 and CDR2: MNHEY and SVGAGI. Trimming removed 8 bases at V and 6 bases at J, with 19 bases between. The CDR3 region has the DNA TGTGCCAGCGGTTTACAGGCTGCAGAAAATGGCTACACCTTC. It codes for CASGLQAAENGYTF.

This clone was seen just once. The chain couples TRBV7-2 to TRBJ1-6; D is unresolved. CDR1 is SGHTA and CDR2 is FQGNSA in the germline V gene. This CDR3 comprises 17 residues. The V and J ends lost 5 bases and 6 bases respectively, with 20 bases between them. The CDR3 DNA is TGTGCCAGCAGCCAAAATGGACGGGTTCGGGGTAATTCACCCCTCCACTTT. Its protein is CASSQNGRVRGNSPLHF.

This clone appeared a single time. DNA for the CDR3: TGTGCCAGCTCACAAGGGGAATCGAGATTTGAAAAACTGTTTTTT. It translates to CASSQGESRFEKLFF. The chain uses TRBV18 and TRBJ1-4; tentative D call: TRBD1 (5 bases). CDR3 length equals 15 residues. CDR1 is KGHSH and CDR2 is LQKENI in the germline V gene. The V gene lost 4 bases and the J gene lost 7 bases, with 16 bases spanning the gap.

J is TRBJ2-7 and V is TRBV30, with TRBD1 identical over 9 bases. The CDR3 is 15 amino acids. Germline CDR1 is GTSNPN and CDR2 is SVGIG (reference sequence). V shed 3 bases and J 4 bases; nucleotides not matched to a gene: 10. The CDR3 DNA reads TGTGCCTGGAGACCCCGGACAGGGGAAAAGTACGAGCAGTACTTC. Translating it yields CAWRPRTGEKYEQYF. Based on the CDR3 plus reference TRBV30 and TRBJ2-7, the full variable domain is SQTIHQWPATLVQPVGSPLSLECTVEGTSNPNLYWYRQAAGRGLQLLFYSVGIGQISSEVPQNLSASRPQDRQFILSSKKLLLSDSGFYLCAWRPRTGEKYEQYFGPGTRLTVT.